This record concerns one T cell receptor (beta chain) sequence. The data stem from a study of OX40 agonist ivuxolimab in advanced cancers. Assay: immunoSEQ multiplex PCR; the TCRdb copy retains only in-frame clones and omits some. The sample contains nearly 11,000 clones, around nine tenths of which appear only once. V trimming: 4 bases; J trimming: 3 bases; junction bases outside the gene matches: 4. The CDR3 runs to 14 residues. The germline V gene has CDR1 PRHDT and CDR2 FYEKMQ (reference sequence). The receptor's source is an adult with an advanced solid tumor such as melanoma, head and neck, liver or kidney cancer. This chain links TRBV13 with TRBJ2-7; 9 bases fit TRBD1. The sequencing here drew on CD4+ or CD8+ T cells sorted from blood, taken in a trial of the OX40 agonist ivuxolimab. For the CDR3, the DNA is TGTGCCAGCAGCTACAACAGGGGGCGCTACGAGCAGTACTTC. Protein product: CASSYNRGRYEQYF.